Listed here are 28 T cell receptor beta chains from one sample, sequenced in a study of T cell responses to AZD1222 COVID-19 vaccine. The data were produced by immunoSEQ multiplex PCR, yet TCRdb's version contains in-frame clones alone and is incomplete. The sample records under 200,000 clones, roughly 90% being singletons. Sequencing was performed on peripheral blood, taken on day 0 of AZD1222 vaccination. All receptors come from an adult in good health.

CDR3 loop: CASSVALEQGANEQFF. CDR3 bases: TGTGCCAGCAGCGTAGCTCTTGAACAGGGGGCCAATGAGCAGTTCTTC. This chain joins TRBV9 and TRBJ2-1; the match to TRBD1 covers 9 bases. The V segment lost 0 bases and the J segment 6 bases; nucleotides outside the gene matches: 7. The germline V gene has CDR1 SGDLS and CDR2 YYNGEE. This CDR3 has 16 residues. Using reference TRBV9 and TRBJ2-1 for the parts outside the CDR3, the full variable domain is DSGVTQTPKHLITATGQRVTLRCSPRSGDLSVYWYQQSLDQGLQFLIQYYNGEERAKGNILERFSAQQFPDLHSELNLSSLELGDSALYFCASSVALEQGANEQFFGPGTRLTVL.

The chain carries TRBV10-3 and TRBJ2-1, with TRBD2 identical over 10 bases. Trimming cost V 4 bases and J 7 bases; bases outside gene matches: 4. The germline CDR1 and CDR2 sequences are ENHRY and SYGVKD. This CDR3 is 14 amino acids long. In DNA, the CDR3 is TGTGCCATCAGTGTGCTAGCGGGAGCGAATGAGCAGTTCTTC. Its translation is CAISVLAGANEQFF.

The chain recombines TRBV7-2 with TRBJ1-1, with 12 bases aligning to TRBD1. Germline V gene lookup returns CDR1 SGHTA and CDR2 FQGNSA. Trimming removed 7 bases from V and 4 bases from J; junction bases left unmatched: 7. This CDR3 has 15 amino acids. This CDR3 is CASKGQGALATEAFF. The DNA for the CDR3 is TGTGCCAGCAAGGGACAGGGGGCGCTTGCCACTGAAGCTTTCTTT.

Notes on this clone: The sample carries other DNA sequences with the same CDR3. The CDR3 is CASSPAYEQYF. For the CDR3, the DNA is TGTGCCAGCAGCCCCGCCTACGAGCAGTACTTC. The V gene is TRBV7-2, the J gene TRBJ2-7; no definite D call. Germline CDR1 is SGHTA and CDR2 is FQGNSA. Trimming removed 5 bases at V and 2 bases at J, with 4 bases between. This CDR3 is 11 amino acids long.

This chain uses TRBV7-8 with TRBJ1-2; 9 bases map to TRBD1. This CDR3 comprises 16 residues. The germline gives CDR1 SGHVS, CDR2 FQNEAQ. V lost 4 bases, J lost 6 bases, and 12 bases stayed unmatched. CDR3: CASSSSYRTGDNGYTF. CDR3 DNA sequence: TGTGCCAGCAGCTCGTCTTATCGGACAGGGGACAATGGCTACACCTTC.

The V and J genes are TRBV12-2 and TRBJ1-2. TRBV12-2 counts as a pseudogene. The CDR3 runs to 15 residues. CDR3 residues: CASRLALSHLYGYTF. The DNA of the CDR3 is TGTGCAAGTCGCTTAGCGTTGTCCCACCTCTATGGCTACACCTTC.

The chain employs TRBV5-1 and TRBJ2-7; no firm D call. The CDR3 has 11 amino acids. V was cut by 4 bases and J by 3 bases, with 5 bases left in between. Germline CDR1 is SGHRS and CDR2 is YFSETQ. The CDR3 is CASSTGYEQYF. DNA for the CDR3: TGCGCCAGCAGCACCGGCTACGAGCAGTACTTC.

V and J are TRBV27 and TRBJ2-1; 9 bases are shared with TRBD2. Germline CDR1 MNHEY, CDR2 SMNVEV (reference sequence). This CDR3 is 14 amino acids long. J was trimmed by 5 bases and V by 3 bases; bases with no gene match: 2. CDR3 in amino acids: CASSLTSGNNEQFF. CDR3 DNA sequence: TGTGCCAGCAGTTTGACTAGCGGTAACAATGAGCAGTTCTTC.

The chain joins TRBV7-7 to TRBJ2-2, with D possibly matching TRBD1 (5 bases). V gave up 1 base and J gave up 4 bases, with 13 bases separating them. Germline V gene lookup returns CDR1 SSHAT and CDR2 FNYEAQ (reference sequence). CDR3 length equals 16 residues. CDR3: CASSLVAQGGTGELFF. CDR3 DNA: TGTGCCAGCAGCTTAGTAGCTCAGGGTGGCACCGGGGAGCTGTTTTTT.

This clone was recorded only once. The chain recombines TRBV7-6 with TRBJ1-5, with D perhaps TRBD1 (6 bases). Germline values: CDR1 SGHVS, CDR2 FNYEAQ. The CDR3 is 16 amino acids. The V end was cut by 4 bases, the J end by 2 bases, with 15 bases between. Here the CDR3 DNA reads TGTGCCAGCAGCTCACAGGGAGGGAATGGCAATCAGCCCCAGCATTTT. It specifies CASSSQGGNGNQPQHF.

The CDR3 is CASSFGDRGSGANVLTF. DNA for the CDR3: TGTGCCAGCAGCTTTGGGGACAGGGGCTCCGGGGCCAACGTCCTGACTTTC. This sequence joins TRBV7-3 and TRBJ2-6, with TRBD1 matching over 10 bases. This CDR3 is 17 amino acids long. Trimming removed 3 bases from V and 4 bases from J; junction bases left unmatched: 6. Germline V gene lookup returns CDR1 SGHTA and CDR2 FQGTGA.

This chain connects TRBV19 to TRBJ1-4; D is ambiguous. Germline assignment: CDR1 LNHDA and CDR2 SQIVND (reference sequence). V lost 6 bases to trimming and J lost 2 bases, with 1 base between them. The CDR3 has 11 amino acids. The CDR3 DNA reads as TGTGCCAGTAGGACTAATGAAAAACTGTTTTTT. It yields the protein CASRTNEKLFF.

This clone was found once. The chain combines TRBV5-4 with TRBJ2-1, with TRBD2 matching 7 bases. Germline lookup yields CDR1 SGHNT and CDR2 YYREEE (reference sequence). V dropped 4 bases and J dropped 6; count of bases not matched to a gene: 10. This CDR3 comprises 15 residues. CDR3 DNA sequence: TGTGCCAGCAGCCTGAGCGGGGAAGTTGGCAATGAGCAGTTCTTC. The encoded protein is CASSLSGEVGNEQFF.

The chain joins TRBV18 to TRBJ1-5; weak D call: TRBD1 (6 bases). CDR1 and CDR2 (germline): KGHSH, LQKENI. Trimming took 2 bases from V and 7 from J, leaving 12 bases between them. CDR3 length: 14 amino acids. CDR3 nucleotides: TGTGCCAGCTCACCAGCGGCAGGGGAACAGCCCCAGCATTTT. This codes for CASSPAAGEQPQHF.

The genes are TRBV28 and TRBJ1-1; D remains ambiguous. This CDR3 comprises 14 residues. Trimming left V 5 bases short and J 1 base short, with 11 bases between. The germline gives CDR1 MDHEN, CDR2 SYDVKM. The CDR3: CASSHMTENTEAFF. In nucleotides, the CDR3 is TGTGCCAGCAGTCATATGACCGAGAACACTGAAGCTTTCTTT.

The chain has TRBV7-6 and TRBJ1-1, with D possibly matching TRBD1 (6 bases). This CDR3 spans 13 amino acids. Germline V gives CDR1 SGHVS, CDR2 FNYEAQ. V shed 5 bases and J shed 5 bases, with 12 bases lying between them. Here the CDR3 reads CASSLSRGTEAFF. In DNA, the CDR3 is TGTGCCAGCAGCCTTAGCAGGGGTACTGAAGCTTTCTTT. Combining the CDR3 with reference TRBV7-6 and TRBJ1-1 gives the whole variable domain GAGVSQSPRYKVTKRGQDVALRCDPISGHVSLYWYRQALGQGPEFLTYFNYEAQQDKSGLPNDRFSAERPEGSISTLTIQRTEQRDSAMYRCASSLSRGTEAFFGQGTRLTVV.

The chain has TRBV5-4 and TRBJ2-6; 7 nucleotides line up with TRBD1. This CDR3 spans 15 amino acids. The V segment lost 5 bases and the J segment 2 bases; nucleotides outside the gene matches: 4. Germline V gene sequence: CDR1 SGHNT, CDR2 YYREEE (reference sequence). CDR3 sequence (DNA): TGTGCCAGCAGGTTTACAGGGGCTGGGGCCAACGTCCTGACTTTC. Residues: CASRFTGAGANVLTF.

The J gene is TRBJ2-5, the V gene TRBV6-5, with D unclear. CDR3 size: 13 residues. Trimming shortened V by 7 bases and J by 3 bases, and 12 bases separated the two germline ends. Germline V gene data show CDR1 as MNHEY and CDR2 as SVGAGI. DNA of the CDR3: TGTGCCAGCAAAACCGGCTCCGAAGAGACCCAGTACTTC. Translation: CASKTGSEETQYF.

This chain connects TRBV6-2 or TRBV6-3 to TRBJ2-6; D remains unclear. The CDR3 consists of 16 residues. Trimming cost V 6 bases and J 3 bases, with 15 bases left between them. Germline assignment: CDR1 MNHEY and CDR2 SVGEGT. This CDR3 reads CASSPHLNFGANVLTF. CDR3 nucleotide sequence: TGTGCCAGCAGCCCCCATCTTAACTTTGGGGCCAACGTCCTGACTTTC.

V usage is TRBV4-3 and J usage is TRBJ2-6; weak D call: TRBD1 (5 bases). This CDR3 has 18 residues. Trimming pared 1 base from V and 0 bases from J, leaving 13 bases between. Per the germline V gene, CDR1 is LGHNA and CDR2 is YSLEER. Here the CDR3 DNA reads TGCGCCAGCAGCCAAGCCTACAGGACCCACTCTGGGGCCAACGTCCTGACTTTC. This translates into CASSQAYRTHSGANVLTF.

The genes are TRBV28 and TRBJ2-3; D not certain. Germline V gives CDR1 MDHEN, CDR2 SYDVKM. The CDR3 sequence is 13 residues long. V lost 4 bases and J lost 5, with 10 bases in between. As DNA, the CDR3 is TGTGCCAGCAGTTCCAGGAACGAAGATACGCAGTATTTT. Translation: CASSSRNEDTQYF.

The genes are TRBV7-2 and TRBJ2-7; the match to TRBD2 covers 7 bases. Germline V gene sequence: CDR1 SGHTA, CDR2 FQGNSA. The CDR3 covers 14 residues. Trimming took 3 bases from V and 2 from J; bases not matched to a gene: 4. CDR3 nucleotide sequence: TGTGCCAGCAGCTTTGGGGGGGTAGCCTACGAGCAGTACTTC. Translated, it gives CASSFGGVAYEQYF.

This chain uses TRBV6-6 with TRBJ2-7; TRBD1 agrees at 8 bases. The ends lost 6 bases at V and 2 bases at J; junction bases unmatched: 12. The CDR3 length is 16 residues. The germline CDR1 and CDR2 sequences are MNHNY and SVGAGI (reference sequence). CDR3 amino acids: CASSPRGQGGTYEQYF. The DNA for the CDR3 is TGTGCCAGCAGCCCTCGAGGACAGGGAGGAACCTACGAGCAGTACTTC.

The chain recombines TRBV5-1 with TRBJ2-7; D remains ambiguous. CDR1 SGHRS and CDR2 YFSETQ come from the germline V gene. CDR3 size: 13 residues. The V and J ends lost 0 bases and 2 bases respectively, with 6 bases between them. The CDR3 protein is CASSLVETYEQYF. The CDR3 DNA reads TGCGCCAGCAGCTTGGTAGAGACCTACGAGCAGTACTTC.

The chain carries TRBV6-5 and TRBJ2-3; D remains ambiguous. Germline loops: CDR1 MNHEY, CDR2 SVGAGI. CDR3 length equals 11 residues. The V gene lost 0 bases and the J gene lost 5 bases, with 0 bases spanning the gap. The CDR3 loop is CASSYSDTQYF. CDR3 nucleotide sequence: TGTGCCAGCAGTTACTCAGATACGCAGTATTTT.

Only a few counts were recorded for this clone. The chain joins TRBV5-6 to TRBJ1-3; the D is unclear. The CDR3 is made up of 12 amino acids. Germline loops: CDR1 SGHDT, CDR2 YYEEEE. This chain's CDR3 is CAPATSGNTIYF. The CDR3 DNA follows: TGTGCACCAGCGACCTCTGGAAACACCATATATTTT. Full variable domain (remainder filled in from reference TRBV5-6 and TRBJ1-3): DAGVTQSPTHLIKTRGQQVTLRCSPKSGHDTVSWYQQALGQGPQFIFQYYEEEERQRGNFPDRFSGHQFPNYSSELNVNALLLGDSALYLCAPATSGNTIYFGEGSWLTVV.

The chain couples TRBV15 to TRBJ2-6, with D tentatively TRBD1 (5 bases). Per the germline V gene, CDR1 is LNHNV and CDR2 is YYDKDF (reference sequence). The CDR3 runs to 16 residues. V lost 5 bases, J lost 0 bases, and 11 bases lay in between. The CDR3: CATSGADVSGANVLTF. CDR3 nucleotides: TGTGCCACCAGCGGGGCAGACGTCTCTGGGGCCAACGTCCTGACTTTC.

CDR3 DNA sequence: TGTGCCAGCAGCTTACTACAGTCGAACTATGGCTACACCTTC. Protein product: CASSLLQSNYGYTF. The chain is built from TRBV7-9 and TRBJ1-2; D is undetermined. Per the germline V gene, CDR1 is SEHNR and CDR2 is FQNEAQ (reference sequence). The germline V and J ends were trimmed by 2 bases and 2 bases, with 9 bases remaining between them. The CDR3 covers 14 residues.